This TCR beta chain was sequenced in a study of graft-versus-host responses after intestinal transplantation. Germline V gene sequence: CDR1 SGDLS, CDR2 YYNGEE. V gave up 3 bases and J gave up 4 bases; unmatched junction bases: 9. The CDR3 has 15 amino acids. This table comes from immunoSEQ multiplex PCR, and its TCRdb copy is limited to in-frame clones, with some not included. The table records 1,500 to 2,000 clones, 90% to 95% of them present only once. Sequenced here: PBMCs, sampled 16 days after intestinal transplant. J is TRBJ1-1 and V is TRBV9; the match to TRBD1 covers 7 bases. This receptor was identified in a human patient who received an intestinal transplant, so some T cells may come from the graft donor. The CDR3 spells CASSARQGMGTEAFF. CDR3 DNA: TGTGCCAGCAGCGCAAGACAGGGAATGGGCACTGAAGCTTTCTTT.